The 20 T cell receptor beta chains given below trace back to one sample, sequenced in a study of beta chain features in type 1 diabetes. Study-level results: Shortening that was moderate but significant affected the TCRB CDR3s of Type 1 diabetes patients in all four CD4+ subsets.

These receptors are not linked to any known antigen. The entirety of the isolated RNA underwent reverse transcription, so expressed TCRB transcripts were sequenced. The table came from immunoSEQ multiplex PCR; TCRdb's copy has only in-frame clones and leaves some out. The sample includes about 170,000 clones, 7.8% of them seen just once. Material: central memory CD4+ T cells from blood. The source is a woman in her thirties or forties with type 1 diabetes.

This clone was counted only a few times. This rearrangement joins TRBV4-3 to TRBJ2-6; D is undetermined. Germline lookup yields CDR1 LGHNA and CDR2 YSLEER. Trimming pared 0 bases from V and 0 bases from J, leaving 6 bases between. This CDR3 is 16 amino acids long. CDR3: CASSQEQSSGANVLTF. The DNA of the CDR3 is TGCGCCAGCAGCCAAGAACAGAGCTCTGGGGCCAACGTCCTGACTTTC.

This clone has just a few counts. The genes are TRBV5-1 and TRBJ2-7; no reliable D call. Germline V lookup: CDR1 SGHRS, CDR2 YFSETQ. V shed 5 bases and J shed 0 bases, with 12 bases lying between them. CDR3 length: 14 residues. CDR3 nucleotides: TGCGCCAGCAGGCCGACTCCGAGCTCCTACGAGCAGTACTTC. Its protein product is CASRPTPSSYEQYF.

This clone was seen just once. This chain connects TRBV25-1 to TRBJ2-1, with 9 bases fitting TRBD2. Germline lookup yields CDR1 MGHDK and CDR2 SYGVNS. This CDR3 is 14 amino acids long. Unmatched junction bases numbered 0, after V lost 4 bases and J lost 2 bases. The CDR3 DNA sequence: TGTGCCAGCAGTGTAGCGGGAGCCTACAATGAGCAGTTCTTC. The encoded protein is CASSVAGAYNEQFF.

The rearrangement links TRBV4-1 to TRBJ1-5, with TRBD1 identical over 7 bases. The J segment lost 4 bases and the V segment lost 0 bases, leaving 6 bases of the junction unmatched. Per germline, CDR1 MGHRA and CDR2 YSYEKL. This CDR3 is 16 amino acids long. The CDR3 region has the DNA TGCGCCAGCAGCCAAGAAAGAGGACAGGTTAATCAGCCCCAGCATTTT. It encodes CASSQERGQVNQPQHF.

In this sample, this clone turned up a few times. The chain joins TRBV18 to TRBJ1-1, with D perhaps matching TRBD1 (6 bases). CDR1 KGHSH and CDR2 LQKENI come from the germline V gene. This CDR3 has 12 residues. The V end was cut by 4 bases, the J end by 8 bases, with 11 bases between. The CDR3 DNA follows: TGTGCCAGCTCACGGCAAACAGGGGAAGCTTTCTTT. Protein sequence: CASSRQTGEAFF.

This clone was seen more than once but under ten times. The rearrangement uses TRBV7-3 and TRBJ2-2; no clear D. This CDR3 has 13 amino acids. The V gene's germline CDR1 is SGHTA and CDR2 FQGTGA. V lost 6 bases, J lost 4 bases, and 9 bases lay in between. This CDR3 is CASRRDSTGELFF. The CDR3 coding sequence is TGTGCCAGCAGGCGAGACTCCACCGGGGAGCTGTTTTTT. Using reference TRBV7-3 and TRBJ2-2 for the parts outside the CDR3, the full variable domain is GAGVSQTPSNKVTEKGKYVELRCDPISGHTALYWYRQSLGQGPEFLIYFQGTGAADDSGLPNDRFFAVRPEGSVSTLKIQRTERGDSAVYLCASRRDSTGELFFGEGSRLTVL.

This clone was counted between two and nine times. This chain links TRBV19 with TRBJ1-5; 9 bases fit TRBD1. Germline V gene lookup returns CDR1 LNHDA and CDR2 SQIVND (reference sequence). The trim removed 5 bases at V and 1 base at J, leaving 6 bases unmatched. This CDR3 contains 16 residues. CDR3 bases: TGTGCCAGTAGTCCCTCGGACAGGGGCAGCAATCAGCCCCAGCATTTT. Protein sequence: CASSPSDRGSNQPQHF.

This clone was found a few times. The chain recombines TRBV28 with TRBJ1-5; a weak D match, TRBD1 (5 bases). Germline loops: CDR1 MDHEN, CDR2 SYDVKM. This CDR3 contains 13 residues. Deletions cut 5 bases from V and 6 bases from J, with 11 bases between. The CDR3, as DNA: TGTGCCAGCAGTCCCGCCGGGGGTCAGCCCCAGCATTTT. Encoded protein: CASSPAGGQPQHF.

The chain has TRBV5-1 and TRBJ2-6, with 7 nucleotides matching TRBD1. The CDR3 extends over 15 amino acids. V dropped 3 bases and J dropped 4; count of bases not matched to a gene: 4. Germline CDR1 reads SGHRS; CDR2 reads YFSETQ. The DNA of the CDR3 is TGCGCCAGCAGCTGGGGACAGTCCGGGGCCAACGTCCTGACTTTC. Encoded protein: CASSWGQSGANVLTF.

This clone has more than one count but fewer than ten. The chain joins TRBV7-2 to TRBJ1-4, with 8 bases identical to TRBD1. Germline V gene sequence: CDR1 SGHTA, CDR2 FQGNSA. The ends lost 1 base at V and 4 bases at J; junction bases unmatched: 2. The CDR3 loop spans 15 amino acids. The CDR3 loop reads CASSLGDRNNEKLFF. The CDR3 DNA reads TGTGCCAGCAGCTTAGGGGACAGGAATAATGAAAAACTGTTTTTT.

The CDR3 DNA reads as TGTGCCAGCAGCTTAGGGGACAGCGTACTCCAGACCCAGTACTTC. Translating gives CASSLGDSVLQTQYF. The V call is TRBV11-2, the J call TRBJ2-5; 7 bases line up with TRBD1. The length of the CDR3 is 15 residues. Germline CDR1 is SGHAT and CDR2 is FQNNGV. With V trimmed by 1 base and J by 6 bases, 8 bases remained unmatched.

The rearrangement joins TRBV11-1 to TRBJ2-3; 8 nucleotides agree with TRBD2. The trim removed 4 bases at V and 4 bases at J, leaving 10 bases unmatched. Per the germline V gene, CDR1 is SGHAT and CDR2 is FQDESV (reference sequence). The CDR3 is 16 amino acids. CDR3 bases: TGTGCCAGCAGCTCAGGACTAGCTCCTGGCGCAGATACGCAGTATTTT. It codes for CASSSGLAPGADTQYF.

The gene calls are TRBV5-1 and TRBJ1-1; D ambiguous. This CDR3 has 15 amino acids. The germline V gene encodes CDR1 SGHRS and CDR2 YFSETQ. Trimming took off 4 bases at V and 4 bases at J, with 17 bases between the two ends. CDR3 nucleotides: TGCGCCAGCAGCCCTTCGGTCTGGGAGGCCACTGAAGCTTTCTTT. Protein sequence: CASSPSVWEATEAFF.

The chain uses TRBV19 and TRBJ2-2, with 7 bases that match TRBD1. The CDR3 has 16 residues. Germline lookup yields CDR1 LNHDA and CDR2 SQIVND (reference sequence). Unmatched junction bases numbered 14, after V lost 10 bases and J lost 3 bases. This chain's CDR3 is CATATGLVTYTGELFF. CDR3 bases: TGTGCCACCGCGACAGGGCTCGTAACTTACACCGGGGAGCTGTTTTTT.

V gene TRBV27 combines with J gene TRBJ1-1; D remains ambiguous. Deletions cut 2 bases from V and 4 bases from J, with 11 bases between. This CDR3 spans 14 amino acids. From germline, CDR1 is MNHEY and CDR2 SMNVEV (reference sequence). Written as DNA, the CDR3 is TGTGCCAGCAGTTTAGCGACCGGCGGCACTGAAGCTTTCTTT. It specifies CASSLATGGTEAFF.

This clone came up a few times. This chain uses TRBV29-1 with TRBJ2-4; D is uncertain. CDR3 length: 13 residues. Between the trimmed V and J ends, which lost 5 bases and 0 bases, there was a span of 8 bases. The germline CDR1 and CDR2 sequences are SQVTM and ANQGSEA. The CDR3 loop is CSVQTLAKNIQYF. The CDR3 DNA reads TGCAGCGTTCAAACTTTAGCCAAAAACATTCAGTACTTC.

This clone showed up just a few times. The rearrangement links TRBV20-1 to TRBJ2-7, with TRBD1 as a possible D gene (6 bases). This CDR3 spans 11 amino acids. Trimming removed 7 bases at V and 3 bases at J, with 10 bases between. CDR1 and CDR2 from the germline V gene are DFQATT and SNEGSKA (reference sequence). The DNA of the CDR3 is TGCAGTGGGGACACCTACTACGAGCAGTACTTC. Its protein is CSGDTYYEQYF.

This clone appeared a few times. The J gene is TRBJ2-3, the V gene TRBV4-2; D gene uncertain. Per germline, CDR1 LGHNA and CDR2 YNFKEQ. V was clipped by 0 bases and J by 0 bases, with 16 bases between them. The CDR3 runs 18 residues. The CDR3 here is CASSQEFSQALSTDTQYF. DNA of the CDR3: TGTGCCAGCAGCCAAGAATTTTCCCAGGCCCTTAGCACAGATACGCAGTATTTT.

This clone was counted a few times. The J gene is TRBJ2-1, the V gene TRBV2; D gene unclear. The CDR3 runs 15 residues. Trimming removed 3 bases from V and 0 bases from J, with 9 bases in between. Germline V gene sequence: CDR1 SNHLY, CDR2 FYNNEI. CDR3 residues: CASSEVTSSYNEQFF. The CDR3 nucleotides are TGTGCCAGCAGTGAGGTCACAAGCTCCTACAATGAGCAGTTCTTC.

This clone has a handful of counts. The chain couples TRBV28 to TRBJ2-7; D might be TRBD1 (6 bases). Trimming removed 6 bases at V and 4 bases at J, with 10 bases between. This CDR3 has 12 amino acids. Germline loops: CDR1 MDHEN, CDR2 SYDVKM. The CDR3 protein is CASRSQGYEQYF. Written as DNA, the CDR3 is TGTGCCAGCAGGTCACAGGGATACGAGCAGTACTTC.